The next 27 T cell receptor beta chains were all read from a single sample in a study of cytomegalovirus exposure and HLA in healthy donors. Measured with immunoSEQ multiplex PCR; TCRdb has only the in-frame clones, and not every one. The table has 150,000 to 180,000 clones, 70% to 90% seen once; the top ten hold roughly 1.9%. The specimen was PBMCs. Source of these receptors: a human donor in good health.

The chain is built from TRBV30 and TRBJ1-1; perhaps TRBD1 as D (6 bases). With 5 bases removed from V and 2 bases from J, the gap between germline ends came to 9 bases. Germline V lookup: CDR1 GTSNPN, CDR2 SVGIG (reference sequence). The CDR3 totals 12 residues. CDR3 protein: CAWGQRNTEAFF. The CDR3 DNA reads TGTGCCTGGGGACAGAGAAACACTGAAGCTTTCTTT.

The chain links TRBV19 to TRBJ1-6; D might be TRBD1 (5 bases). V was trimmed by 9 bases and J by 7 bases, leaving 10 bases between them. The CDR3 runs 12 residues. CDR1 is LNHDA and CDR2 is SQIVND in the germline V gene (reference sequence). The CDR3: CASQGHNSPLHF. DNA of the CDR3: TGTGCCAGCCAGGGTCACAATTCACCCCTCCACTTT.

The chain is built from TRBV5-1 and TRBJ1-2; 9 bases are a match to TRBD1. The CDR3 covers 17 residues. Germline V gives CDR1 SGHRS, CDR2 YFSETQ. The ends lost 3 bases at V and 4 bases at J; junction bases unmatched: 13. The DNA for the CDR3 is TGCGCCAGCAGCTCGAGTCCCGGGACAGGGATCGGCTATGGCTACACCTTC. It specifies CASSSSPGTGIGYGYTF.

Only a few counts were recorded for this clone. This chain links TRBV5-6 with TRBJ2-7, with 10 bases lining up with TRBD1. With V trimmed by 4 bases and J by 2 bases, 6 bases remained unmatched. From germline, CDR1 is SGHDT and CDR2 YYEEEE. The CDR3 consists of 15 residues. The CDR3 nucleotides read TGTGCCAGCAGCCCTGTCGGGACAGGGGCCTACGAGCAGTACTTC. Residues: CASSPVGTGAYEQYF.

This sequence joins TRBV16 and TRBJ2-2; possible D gene TRBD2, 5 bases. Germline V gene lookup returns CDR1 KGHSY and CDR2 FQNENV. The germline V and J ends were trimmed by 0 bases and 4 bases, with 9 bases remaining between them. The CDR3 consists of 15 residues. The CDR3 nucleotides read TGTGCCAGCAGCCAATCGCGGGCAGTCACCGGGGAGCTGTTTTTT. Its protein is CASSQSRAVTGELFF.

J is TRBJ1-4 and V is TRBV5-1, with TRBD1 matching 9 bases. V was clipped by 3 bases and J by 6 bases; unmatched bases: 3. This CDR3 has 14 amino acids. CDR1 SGHRS and CDR2 YFSETQ come from the germline V gene. CDR3 sequence: CASSYGTGYEKLFF. In DNA form, the CDR3 reads TGCGCCAGCAGCTATGGGACAGGGTATGAAAAACTGTTTTTT.

This sequence joins TRBV2 and TRBJ1-5, with D possibly being TRBD1 (5 bases). Germline V CDR1 and CDR2: SNHLY, FYNNEI. The CDR3 extends over 15 amino acids. Trimming took 8 bases from V and 2 from J, leaving 16 bases between them. CDR3 in DNA: TGTGCCAGCCTCCTGGCAGGGTACGGCAATCAGCCCCAGCATTTT. This codes for CASLLAGYGNQPQHF. Supplemented by reference TRBV2 and TRBJ1-5, the full variable domain reads EPEVTQTPSHQVTQMGQEVILRCVPISNHLYFYWYRQILGQKVEFLVSFYNNEISEKSEIFDDQFSVERPDGSNFTLKIRSTKLEDSAMYFCASLLAGYGNQPQHFGDGTRLSIL.

CDR3 loop: CASSERQRRETQYF. The CDR3 bases are TGTGCCAGCAGTGAACGGCAGCGGCGAGAGACCCAGTACTTC. The chain is built from TRBV6-1 and TRBJ2-5; maybe TRBD2 (5 bases). CDR1 is MNHNS, CDR2 SASEGT, per germline. The CDR3 covers 14 residues. Trimming removed 2 bases from V and 4 bases from J, with 11 bases in between.

This chain joins TRBV11-2 and TRBJ2-5, with 11 bases aligning to TRBD2. The germline V gene encodes CDR1 SGHAT and CDR2 FQNNGV. The CDR3 is 17 amino acids. V dropped 1 base and J dropped 5; count of bases not matched to a gene: 9. CDR3 residues: CASSLVTSGRTGETQYF. The CDR3 DNA is TGTGCCAGCAGCTTAGTCACTAGCGGGAGAACGGGGGAGACCCAGTACTTC. Drawing the rest from reference TRBV11-2 and TRBJ2-5, the complete variable domain is EAGVAQSPRYKIIEKRQSVAFWCNPISGHATLYWYQQILGQGPKLLIQFQNNGVVDDSQLPKDRFSAERLKGVDSTLKIQPAKLEDSAVYLCASSLVTSGRTGETQYFGPGTRLLVL.

The chain is built from TRBV9 and TRBJ1-4, with D tentatively TRBD1 (5 bases). With 2 bases removed from V and 7 bases from J, the gap between germline ends came to 12 bases. The CDR3 contains 14 residues. Per germline, CDR1 SGDLS and CDR2 YYNGEE. CDR3 sequence: CASSVGAKGEKLFF. The CDR3 region has the DNA TGTGCCAGCAGCGTTGGGGCAAAGGGTGAAAAACTGTTTTTT.

J is TRBJ1-1 and V is TRBV7-2; 9 nucleotides align to TRBD1. CDR1 and CDR2 from the germline V gene are SGHTA and FQGNSA. V lost 5 bases to trimming and J lost 11 bases; unmatched junction nucleotides: 9. The CDR3 consists of 13 residues. CDR3 nucleotide sequence: TGTGCCAGCAGCCCCGGGGTGGGACAGGGCGCTTTCTTT. Translating gives CASSPGVGQGAFF.

The chain carries TRBV5-1 and TRBJ1-5; 7 bases are a match to TRBD1. The J segment lost 0 bases and the V segment lost 5 bases, leaving 5 bases of the junction unmatched. Per the germline V gene, CDR1 is SGHRS and CDR2 is YFSETQ. This CDR3 is 15 amino acids long. CDR3 in amino acids: CASRHRQGSNQPQHF. The DNA for the CDR3 is TGCGCCAGCAGACATCGACAGGGTAGCAATCAGCCCCAGCATTTT.

As DNA, the CDR3 is TGCAGCGTTGTAAAACTAGCGGGGGGGAATGAGCAGTTCTTC. Translating it yields CSVVKLAGGNEQFF. The chain combines TRBV29-1 with TRBJ2-1, with 13 nucleotides matching TRBD2. This CDR3 has 14 residues. CDR1 and CDR2 from the germline V gene are SQVTM and ANQGSEA. The J segment lost 7 bases and the V segment lost 4 bases, leaving 4 bases of the junction unmatched.

The V gene is TRBV29-1, the J gene TRBJ2-1, with TRBD1 matching 8 bases. V lost 4 bases, J lost 6 bases, and 8 bases stayed unmatched. This CDR3 is built from 14 residues. Germline CDR1 reads SQVTM; CDR2 reads ANQGSEA. The CDR3 reads CSVGVGQGFNEQFF. CDR3 in DNA: TGCAGCGTTGGAGTTGGACAGGGCTTCAATGAGCAGTTCTTC.

The chain has TRBV9 and TRBJ2-3, with TRBD2 matching 10 bases. Germline loops: CDR1 SGDLS, CDR2 YYNGEE. The CDR3 has 15 residues. V shed 1 base and J 6 bases; nucleotides not matched to a gene: 5. The CDR3 nucleotides read TGTGCCAGCAGCGTATCTAGCGGGGGCGGGGATACGCAGTATTTT. Residues: CASSVSSGGGDTQYF. Variable domain in full (rest from reference TRBV9 and TRBJ2-3): DSGVTQTPKHLITATGQRVTLRCSPRSGDLSVYWYQQSLDQGLQFLIQYYNGEERAKGNILERFSAQQFPDLHSELNLSSLELGDSALYFCASSVSSGGGDTQYFGPGTRLTVL.

The chain links TRBV5-8 to TRBJ2-4; D may be TRBD2 (6 bases). The CDR3 spans 15 residues. V lost 2 bases and J lost 6, with 15 bases in between. Germline CDR1 reads SGHTS; CDR2 reads YDEGEE. The CDR3 nucleotides read TGTGCCAGCAGCTTACGGCTAGCGAGCGGAAACATTCAGTACTTC. It codes for CASSLRLASGNIQYF. The whole variable domain, filled in from reference TRBV5-8 and TRBJ2-4, reads EAGVTQSPTHLIKTRGQQATLRCSPISGHTSVYWYQQALGLGLQFLLWYDEGEERNRGNFPPRFSGRQFPNYSSELNVNALELEDSALYLCASSLRLASGNIQYFGAGTRLSVL.

The chain recombines TRBV7-3 with TRBJ2-3; D gene uncertain. The CDR3 extends over 12 amino acids. Trimming took off 4 bases at V and 7 bases at J, with 9 bases between the two ends. Germline assignment: CDR1 SGHTA and CDR2 FQGTGA. Written as DNA, the CDR3 is TGTGCCAGCAGCTCCGACACCTATACGCAGTATTTT. Translated: CASSSDTYTQYF. The full variable domain, completed using reference TRBV7-3 and TRBJ2-3, is GAGVSQTPSNKVTEKGKYVELRCDPISGHTALYWYRQSLGQGPEFLIYFQGTGAADDSGLPNDRFFAVRPEGSVSTLKIQRTERGDSAVYLCASSSDTYTQYFGPGTRLTVL.

V is TRBV9 and J is TRBJ1-4; D is possibly TRBD1 (5 bases). V lost 0 bases, J lost 11 bases, and 14 bases lay in between. CDR3 length: 14 amino acids. Germline CDR1 is SGDLS and CDR2 is YYNGEE. The CDR3 nucleotides are TGTGCCAGCAGCGTAGGGTCAGGGAACGGGAAACTGTTTTTT. This encodes CASSVGSGNGKLFF.

In nucleotides, the CDR3 is TGTGCCAGCAGCCCTACAGGGGGTGGAACCGGGGAGCTGTTTTTT. It encodes CASSPTGGGTGELFF. The chain is built from TRBV28 and TRBJ2-2; 8 bases fit TRBD1. Germline-derived CDR1 and CDR2 are MDHEN and SYDVKM. Trimming cost V 6 bases and J 5 bases; bases outside gene matches: 8. The CDR3 sequence is 15 residues long. The full variable domain, rest sourced from reference TRBV28 and TRBJ2-2, is DVKVTQSSRYLVKRTGEKVFLECVQDMDHENMFWYRQDPGLGLRLIYFSYDVKMKEKGDIPEGYSVSREKKERFSLILESASTNQTSMYLCASSPTGGGTGELFFGEGSRLTVL.

This sequence joins TRBV27 and TRBJ2-7; weak D call: TRBD1 (6 bases). CDR1 is MNHEY, CDR2 SMNVEV, per germline (reference sequence). The V end was cut by 4 bases, the J end by 2 bases, with 15 bases between. This CDR3 has 15 amino acids. The CDR3 DNA is TGTGCCAGCAGTTCCTCGGACAGTAGGCCCTACGAGCAGTACTTC. Translated, it gives CASSSSDSRPYEQYF.

This clone has only one observation. The chain recombines TRBV6-1 with TRBJ2-7; no clear D. This CDR3 region has 15 residues. Deletions cut 3 bases from V and 6 bases from J, with 18 bases between. CDR1 is MNHNS and CDR2 is SASEGT in the germline V gene. The CDR3: CASSDEAAGSGEQYF. Written as DNA, the CDR3 is TGTGCCAGCAGTGATGAGGCAGCTGGATCCGGCGAGCAGTACTTC.

The chain employs TRBV29-1 and TRBJ2-7; 9 positions match TRBD2. The germline CDR1 and CDR2 sequences are SQVTM and ANQGSEA. With 4 bases clipped from V and 4 bases from J, the junction kept 5 bases outside the gene matches. This CDR3 contains 13 residues. CDR3 in amino acids: CSVVAGDPYEQYF. DNA of the CDR3: TGCAGCGTTGTAGCGGGAGACCCATACGAGCAGTACTTC.

This clone has more than one count but fewer than ten. The genes are TRBV7-9 and TRBJ1-5; TRBD1 matches at 9 bases. V gave up 5 bases and J gave up 3 bases; unmatched junction bases: 2. The V gene's germline CDR1 is SEHNR and CDR2 FQNEAQ (reference sequence). The CDR3 extends over 14 amino acids. The CDR3 protein is CASSGTGYNQPQHF. CDR3 in DNA: TGTGCCAGCAGCGGGACAGGGTACAATCAGCCCCAGCATTTT. The full variable domain, completed using reference TRBV7-9 and TRBJ1-5, is DTGVSQNPRHKITKRGQNVTFRCDPISEHNRLYWYRQTLGQGPEFLTYFQNEAQLEKSRLLSDRFSAERPKGSFSTLEIQRTEQGDSAMYLCASSGTGYNQPQHFGDGTRLSIL.

The J gene is TRBJ2-1, the V gene TRBV30, with 8 bases aligning to TRBD1. J was trimmed by 2 bases and V by 5 bases; bases with no gene match: 2. Looked up from germline, CDR1 is GTSNPN and CDR2 is SVGIG (reference sequence). The CDR3 sequence is 13 residues long. CDR3 sequence reads: CAWAGGPYNEQFF. DNA for the CDR3: TGTGCCTGGGCAGGGGGCCCCTACAATGAGCAGTTCTTC.

The chain uses TRBV19 and TRBJ2-7; 8 bases are a match to TRBD2. Germline trimming cut 3 bases from V and 3 bases from J; bases unmatched to any gene: 7. CDR1 and CDR2 from the germline V gene are LNHDA and SQIVND (reference sequence). The CDR3 is 15 amino acids. DNA of the CDR3: TGTGCCAGTAGTATGGGCGGGGGGCCTGGCTACGAGCAGTACTTC. Amino acids: CASSMGGGPGYEQYF.

The chain uses TRBV9 and TRBJ1-3; unclear D gene. Germline CDR1 SGDLS, CDR2 YYNGEE. The germline V and J ends were trimmed by 4 bases and 2 bases, with 19 bases remaining between them. The CDR3 spans 17 residues. CDR3 in amino acids: CASSPPYVTGPGNTIYF. The DNA for the CDR3 is TGTGCCAGCAGCCCCCCCTACGTTACTGGTCCTGGAAACACCATATATTTT.

The rearrangement joins TRBV4-1 to TRBJ2-1, with TRBD2 matching 13 bases. Germline-derived CDR1 and CDR2 are MGHRA and YSYEKL. V lost 4 bases to trimming and J lost 8 bases; unmatched junction nucleotides: 8. This CDR3 contains 16 residues. DNA of the CDR3: TGCGCCAGCAGCCTCCGGACTAGCGGGAGTACGGATGAGCAGTTCTTC. It codes for CASSLRTSGSTDEQFF.